This T cell receptor beta chain was identified in a study of T cell repertoires in cytomegalovirus infection. This clonotype was seen many times. From the reads, TCRdb called clonotypes with MiXCR, one entry per CDR3 protein. The table lists just under 300,000 distinct CDR3 sequences, 9.6% of them singletons. CDR1 SGHTA and CDR2 FQGNSA come from the germline V gene. V lost 1 base to trimming and J lost 3 bases, with 6 bases between them. The CDR3 extends over 13 amino acids. The rearrangement uses TRBV7-2 and TRBJ1-1, with D unclear. The material sequenced was PBMCs. The source is a human donor in good health (CMV status not recorded). Some clones in this sample may be carry-over from other donors' samples. Here the CDR3 DNA reads TGTGCCAGCAGCTTAGAGGAGGACACTGAAGCTTTCTTT. Encoded protein: CASSLEEDTEAFF.